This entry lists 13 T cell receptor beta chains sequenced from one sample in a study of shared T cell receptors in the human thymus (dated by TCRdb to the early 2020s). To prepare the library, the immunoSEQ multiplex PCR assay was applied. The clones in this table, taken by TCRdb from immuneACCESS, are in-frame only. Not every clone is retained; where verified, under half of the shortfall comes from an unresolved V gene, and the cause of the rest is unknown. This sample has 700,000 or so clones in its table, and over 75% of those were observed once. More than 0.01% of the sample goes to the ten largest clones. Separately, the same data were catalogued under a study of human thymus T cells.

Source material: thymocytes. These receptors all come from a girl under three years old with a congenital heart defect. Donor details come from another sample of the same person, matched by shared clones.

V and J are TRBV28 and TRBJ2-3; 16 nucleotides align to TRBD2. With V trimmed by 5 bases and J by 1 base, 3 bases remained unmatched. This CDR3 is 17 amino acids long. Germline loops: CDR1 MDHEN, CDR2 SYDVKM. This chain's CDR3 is CASSPGTSGGGTDTQYF. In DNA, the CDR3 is TGTGCCAGCAGTCCCGGGACTAGCGGGGGGGGCACAGATACGCAGTATTTT.

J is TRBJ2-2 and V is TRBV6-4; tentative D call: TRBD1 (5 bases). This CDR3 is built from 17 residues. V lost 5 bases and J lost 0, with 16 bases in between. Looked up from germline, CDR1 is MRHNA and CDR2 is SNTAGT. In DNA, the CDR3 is TGTGCCAGCAGTCGAGTTGTGGGGCAGTCGAACACCGGGGAGCTGTTTTTT. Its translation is CASSRVVGQSNTGELFF.

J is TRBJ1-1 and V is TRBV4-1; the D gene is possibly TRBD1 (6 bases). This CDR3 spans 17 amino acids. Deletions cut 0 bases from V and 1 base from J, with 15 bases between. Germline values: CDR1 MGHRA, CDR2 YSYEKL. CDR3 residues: CASSQDGLEQGNTEAFF. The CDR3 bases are TGCGCCAGCAGCCAAGACGGCCTGGAACAGGGGAACACTGAAGCTTTCTTT.

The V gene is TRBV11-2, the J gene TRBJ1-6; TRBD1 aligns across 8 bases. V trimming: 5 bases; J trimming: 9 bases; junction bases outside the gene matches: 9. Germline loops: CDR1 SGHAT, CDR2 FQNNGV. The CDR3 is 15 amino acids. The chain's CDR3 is CASSLPDRGSSPLHF. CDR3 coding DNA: TGTGCCAGCAGCCTACCCGACAGGGGATCTTCACCCCTCCACTTT.

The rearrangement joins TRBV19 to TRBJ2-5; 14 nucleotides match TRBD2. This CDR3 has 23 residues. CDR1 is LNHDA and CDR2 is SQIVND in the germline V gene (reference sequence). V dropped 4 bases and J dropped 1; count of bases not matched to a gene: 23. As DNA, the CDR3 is TGTGCCAGTAGTAACCTTCACCCGCGGACTAGCGGGGGGAGCCTACAACCCCAAGAGACCCAGTACTTC. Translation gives CASSNLHPRTSGGSLQPQETQYF. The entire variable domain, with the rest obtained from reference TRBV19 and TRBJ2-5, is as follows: DGGITQSPKYLFRKEGQNVTLSCEQNLNHDAMYWYRQDPGQGLRLIYYSQIVNDFQKGDIAEGYSVSREKKESFPLTVTSAQKNPTAFYLCASSNLHPRTSGGSLQPQETQYFGPGTRLLVL.

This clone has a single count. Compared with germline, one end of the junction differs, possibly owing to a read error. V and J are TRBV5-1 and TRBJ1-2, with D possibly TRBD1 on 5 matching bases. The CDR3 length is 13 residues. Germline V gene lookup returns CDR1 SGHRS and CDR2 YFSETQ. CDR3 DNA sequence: TGTGCCAGCAGCGTACAGGTGTTTGAGATCCCTTTCTTC. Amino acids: CASSVQVFEIPFF.

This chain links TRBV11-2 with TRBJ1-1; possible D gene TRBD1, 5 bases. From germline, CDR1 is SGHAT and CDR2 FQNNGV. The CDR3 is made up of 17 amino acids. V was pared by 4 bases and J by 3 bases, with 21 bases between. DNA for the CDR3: TGTGCCAGCAGCTCCTTAGGGGCAAGTAGGGTCTACACTGAAGCTTTCTTT. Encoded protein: CASSSLGASRVYTEAFF.

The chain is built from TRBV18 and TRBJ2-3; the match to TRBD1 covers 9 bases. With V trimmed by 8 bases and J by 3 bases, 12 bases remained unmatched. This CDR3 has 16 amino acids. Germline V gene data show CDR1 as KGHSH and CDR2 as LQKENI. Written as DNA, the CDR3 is TGTGCCAGCGCAGGACAGGGGATGAGGTTAACAGATACGCAGTATTTT. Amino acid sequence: CASAGQGMRLTDTQYF.

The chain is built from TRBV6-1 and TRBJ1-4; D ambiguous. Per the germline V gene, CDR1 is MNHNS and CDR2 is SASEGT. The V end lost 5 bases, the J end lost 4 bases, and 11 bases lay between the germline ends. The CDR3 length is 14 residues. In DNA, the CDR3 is TGTGCCAGCAGTCAAGACGGACTTAATGAAAAACTGTTTTTT. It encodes CASSQDGLNEKLFF.

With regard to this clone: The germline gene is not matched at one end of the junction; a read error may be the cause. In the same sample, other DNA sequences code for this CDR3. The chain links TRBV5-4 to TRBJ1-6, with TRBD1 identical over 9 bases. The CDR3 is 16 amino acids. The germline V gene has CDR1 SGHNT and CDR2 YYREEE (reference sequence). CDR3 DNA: TGTGCCAGCAGGGGGAGGACAGGGGATCACAATTCCCCCCTCCACTTT. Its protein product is CASRGRTGDHNSPLHF. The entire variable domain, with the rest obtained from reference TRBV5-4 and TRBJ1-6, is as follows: ETGVTQSPTHLIKTRGQQVTLRCSSQSGHNTVSWYQQALGQGPQFIFQYYREEENGRGNFPPRFSGLQFPNYSSELNVNALELDDSALYLCASRGRTGDHNSPLHFGNGTRLTVT.

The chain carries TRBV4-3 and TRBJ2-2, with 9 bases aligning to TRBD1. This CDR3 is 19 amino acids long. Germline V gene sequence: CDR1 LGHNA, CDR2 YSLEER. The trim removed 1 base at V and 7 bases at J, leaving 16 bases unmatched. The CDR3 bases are TGCGCCAGCAGCCAAGGTCTTTTAGGGACAGGGAGGATCGGCGGGGAGCTGTTTTTT. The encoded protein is CASSQGLLGTGRIGGELFF.

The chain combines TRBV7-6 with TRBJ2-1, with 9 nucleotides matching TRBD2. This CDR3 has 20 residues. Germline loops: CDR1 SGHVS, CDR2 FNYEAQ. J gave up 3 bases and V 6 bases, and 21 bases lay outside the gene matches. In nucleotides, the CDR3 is TGTGCCAGCAGTGAACCCGATGGACTTCTGCGGGGGGGCCGCTACAATGAGCAGTTCTTC. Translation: CASSEPDGLLRGGRYNEQFF.

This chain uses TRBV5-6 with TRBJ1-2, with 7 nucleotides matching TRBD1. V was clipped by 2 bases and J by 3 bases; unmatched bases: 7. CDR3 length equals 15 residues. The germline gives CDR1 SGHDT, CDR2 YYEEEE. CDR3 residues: CASSLRGLRYYGYTF. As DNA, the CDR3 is TGTGCCAGCAGCTTAAGGGGGCTACGATACTATGGCTACACCTTC.